The T cell receptor beta chain under discussion was sequenced for a study of cytomegalovirus exposure and HLA in healthy donors. Study as a whole: Among 398 genotyped donors, roughly 80% fell in the Caucasian-associated ancestry cluster.

As to this clone: The antigen is not known.

The primer mix had 60 Vbeta and 13 Jbeta primers. TCRdb keeps only in-frame clones here, not all; method: immunoSEQ multiplex PCR. The data show around 160,000 clones, 68% seen once. Study-level points and caveats: Rare sequences made up most TCRs, while some public TCRs were found in many donors. HLA alleles were associated with fewer than 20,000 TCR beta sequences in a later analysis at 0.05 false discovery rate.

There were likely unrecorded immune exposures, though donors were nominally healthy when sampled. This receptor was taken from a woman aged 35 to 49 in good health and CMV-seropositive. Sequencing was carried out using PBMCs.

This CDR3 reads CASSDGPNGGTGELFF. CDR3 bases: TGTGCCAGCAGTGATGGTCCAAATGGAGGCACCGGGGAGCTGTTTTTT. The rearrangement links TRBV2 to TRBJ2-2, with D tentatively TRBD2 (5 bases). This CDR3 is built from 16 residues. Germline V gene lookup returns CDR1 SNHLY and CDR2 FYNNEI. V lost 3 bases and J lost 4, with 15 bases in between.